There are a few counts of the clone carrying this T cell receptor (beta chain). The entry originates in a study of patients and donors after allogeneic stem cell transplantation. Trimming removed 2 bases from V and 4 bases from J; junction bases left unmatched: 4. Germline CDR1 and CDR2: LGHNA and YNFKEQ. This CDR3 has 15 residues. Via MiXCR, TCRdb re-called the RT-PCR reads, giving one row per CDR3 protein. In the table there are some 960,000 distinct CDR3 sequences, about a sixth of which are singletons. The gene calls are TRBV4-2 and TRBJ2-1; TRBD2 aligns across 8 bases. This clonotype was obtained from a human donor who was either an allogeneic HSCT recipient or a stem cell or donor lymphocyte infusion donor (not recorded which). It is not recorded whose cells these are; they may come from a transplant donor. Sequencing was carried out using blood, either unsorted or a sorted T cell fraction (not recorded which). The CDR3 DNA is TGTGCCAGCAGCCAATTGACTAGCGCTTACAATGAGCAGTTCTTC. Amino acids: CASSQLTSAYNEQFF.